Listed below are T cell receptor beta chains from one sample, sequenced in a study of control samples from healthy donors and cancer patients. The method was immunoSEQ multiplex PCR; TCRdb's version includes in-frame clones alone and lacks a portion of them. The table shows tens of thousands of clones, with roughly 94% occurring only once. Sample: blood. These receptor sequences come from a man aged 30 to 45 in good health. Both conserved end residues are part of each CDR3. The D gene is left open where the match is weak. Expanded clones are given a class, and other clones once, few, many or no size at all.

j_gene: TRBJ2-1
abundance: -
v_gene: TRBV6-4
d_gene: -
CDR3nt: TGTGCCAGCAGTGACTTTTATCAAAGCCGGCAGACCTACAATGAGCAGTTCTTC
CDR3aa: CASSDFYQSRQTYNEQFF

j_gene: TRBJ1-3
abundance: once
v_gene: TRBV19
d_gene: -
CDR3nt: TGTGCCAGTAGTATACAAACTCACTACTCTGGAAACACCATATATTTT
CDR3aa: CASSIQTHYSGNTIYF

j_gene: TRBJ1-2
abundance: -
v_gene: TRBV5-4
d_gene: TRBD1
CDR3nt: TGTGCCAGCAGCTCCGGGACAGGGGGCGTCGATGGCTACACCTTC
CDR3aa: CASSSGTGGVDGYTF

j_gene: TRBJ2-7
abundance: -
v_gene: TRBV12-3/TRBV12-4
d_gene: -
CDR3nt: TGTGCCAGCAGTTGGAAGGGATCGTCCGAGCAGTACTTC
CDR3aa: CASSWKGSSEQYF

j_gene: TRBJ1-2
abundance: -
v_gene: TRBV4-1
d_gene: -
CDR3nt: TGCGCCAGCAGCCAAGATCGGGACTATGGCTACACCTTC
CDR3aa: CASSQDRDYGYTF

j_gene: TRBJ1-1
abundance: -
v_gene: TRBV19
d_gene: -
CDR3nt: TGTGCCAGTAGTATACCGCCGACGGGGAACACTGAAGCTTTCTTT
CDR3aa: CASSIPPTGNTEAFF

j_gene: TRBJ1-1
abundance: once
v_gene: TRBV29-1
d_gene: -
CDR3nt: TGCAGCGTTGAACGGCCGGGTTCCCTCGACACTGAAGCTTTCTTT
CDR3aa: CSVERPGSLDTEAFF

j_gene: TRBJ1-6
abundance: -
v_gene: TRBV27
d_gene: TRBD1
CDR3nt: TGTGCCAGCTGCAGGGGGCCCAATAATTCACCCCTCCACTTT
CDR3aa: CASCRGPNNSPLHF

j_gene: TRBJ1-2
abundance: -
v_gene: TRBV7-2
d_gene: -
CDR3nt: TGTGCCAGCAGCTTCCCCCAGAAACACTATGGCTACACCTTC
CDR3aa: CASSFPQKHYGYTF

j_gene: TRBJ2-3
abundance: -
v_gene: TRBV5-1
d_gene: TRBD1
CDR3nt: TGCGCCAGCAGCCAACGACAGGGGAGCACAGATACGCAGTATTTT
CDR3aa: CASSQRQGSTDTQYF

j_gene: TRBJ1-1
abundance: -
v_gene: TRBV20-1
d_gene: -
CDR3nt: TGCAGTGCTAGTATCGGGGTGGAGCCCGGGAGGGATTACACTGAAGCTTTCTTT
CDR3aa: CSASIGVEPGRDYTEAFF

j_gene: TRBJ2-1
abundance: -
v_gene: TRBV18
d_gene: -
CDR3nt: TGTGCCAGCTCAAACCGGGACAATTACAATGAGCAGTTCTTC
CDR3aa: CASSNRDNYNEQFF

j_gene: TRBJ1-5
abundance: -
v_gene: TRBV6-5
d_gene: -
CDR3nt: TGTGCCAGCCGGGAGACGGGAGCGCAGCCCCAGCATTTT
CDR3aa: CASRETGAQPQHF

j_gene: TRBJ1-1
abundance: once
v_gene: TRBV3-1/TRBV3-2
d_gene: TRBD1
CDR3nt: TGTGCCAGCAGCCTAGGGACAGGGAACGCTGAAGCTTTCTTT
CDR3aa: CASSLGTGNAEAFF

j_gene: TRBJ1-6
abundance: -
v_gene: TRBV5-5
d_gene: -
CDR3nt: TGTGCCAGCAGCTTGAATCAGGGAAATTCACCCCTCCACTTT
CDR3aa: CASSLNQGNSPLHF

j_gene: TRBJ1-2
abundance: -
v_gene: TRBV29-1
d_gene: -
CDR3nt: TGCAGCGTTGGGGGGGGCCCTAACTATGGCTACACCTTC
CDR3aa: CSVGGGPNYGYTF

j_gene: TRBJ2-1
abundance: -
v_gene: TRBV10-3
d_gene: -
CDR3nt: TGTGCCATCAGTGAGTCCGGCCCCCGCAGGGATGAGCAGTTCTTC
CDR3aa: CAISESGPRRDEQFF

j_gene: TRBJ2-5
abundance: -
v_gene: TRBV19
d_gene: TRBD1
CDR3nt: TGTGCCAGTAGTATAGATGGGACAGGGGGATCCCAAGAGACCCAGTACTTC
CDR3aa: CASSIDGTGGSQETQYF

j_gene: TRBJ1-1
abundance: -
v_gene: TRBV7-9
d_gene: -
CDR3nt: TGTGCCAGCAGCTTGTATGGGAAATCGAACACTGAAGCTTTCTTT
CDR3aa: CASSLYGKSNTEAFF

j_gene: TRBJ1-2
abundance: -
v_gene: TRBV7-9
d_gene: -
CDR3nt: TGTGCCAGCACGCCCAGCGGGAATCGAGGCTACACCTTC
CDR3aa: CASTPSGNRGYTF

j_gene: TRBJ1-3
abundance: once
v_gene: TRBV6-2/TRBV6-3
d_gene: -
CDR3nt: TGTGCCAGCAGTTACAGAGGCCCTTGGAGCGATATCGGCACCATATATTTT
CDR3aa: CASSYRGPWSDIGTIYF

j_gene: TRBJ1-1
abundance: -
v_gene: TRBV4-3
d_gene: -
CDR3nt: TGCGCCAGCAGCCAAGAGCTCCTGGGGAACACTGAAGCTTTCTTT
CDR3aa: CASSQELLGNTEAFF

j_gene: TRBJ2-2
abundance: -
v_gene: TRBV19
d_gene: -
CDR3nt: TGTGCCAGTAATCAGGGTAATATCCGGGAGCTGTTTTTT
CDR3aa: CASNQGNIRELFF

j_gene: TRBJ1-1
abundance: -
v_gene: TRBV7-3
d_gene: TRBD1
CDR3nt: TGTGCCAGCAGCCCGACAGGGGGCAACACTGAAGCTTTCTTT
CDR3aa: CASSPTGGNTEAFF